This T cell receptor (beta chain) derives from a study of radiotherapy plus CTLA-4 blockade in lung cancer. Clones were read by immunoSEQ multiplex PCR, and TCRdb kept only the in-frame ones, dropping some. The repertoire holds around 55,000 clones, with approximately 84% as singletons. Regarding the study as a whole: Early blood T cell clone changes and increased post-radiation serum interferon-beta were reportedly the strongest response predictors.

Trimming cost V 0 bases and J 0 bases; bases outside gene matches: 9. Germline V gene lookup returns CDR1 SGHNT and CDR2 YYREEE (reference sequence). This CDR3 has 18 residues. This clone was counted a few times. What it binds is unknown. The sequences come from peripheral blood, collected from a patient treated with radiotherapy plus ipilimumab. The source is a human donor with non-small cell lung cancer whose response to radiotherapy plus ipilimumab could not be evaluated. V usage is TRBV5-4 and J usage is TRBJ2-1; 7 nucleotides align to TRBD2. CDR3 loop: CASSLGSRGGSSYNEQFF. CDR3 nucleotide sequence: TGTGCCAGCAGCTTGGGGTCCCGCGGGGGAAGCTCCTACAATGAGCAGTTCTTC.